This entry lists 28 T cell receptor beta chains sequenced from one sample in a study of shared clonotypes between healthy human individuals. Sequencing used immunoSEQ multiplex PCR; TCRdb keeps in-frame clones, though not all of them. The table includes 2,500,000 or so clones, approximately 92% detected once. The specimen was naive CD4+ T cells sorted from blood. Subset of the sample: CD45RA+ positively selected. Source of these receptors: a man between 18 and 29 years old in good health.

The genes are TRBV7-2 and TRBJ1-1, with 9 bases identical to TRBD1. The germline CDR1 and CDR2 sequences are SGHTA and FQGNSA. The V and J ends lost 5 bases and 1 base, in that order; junction bases with no gene match: 5. The CDR3 has 15 residues. The CDR3 reads CASSPEGQGNTEAFF. The CDR3 DNA is TGTGCCAGCAGCCCGGAGGGACAGGGGAACACTGAAGCTTTCTTT.

The rearrangement links TRBV10-3 to TRBJ2-3; D ambiguous. The CDR3 extends over 13 amino acids. V was shortened by 5 bases and J by 0 bases, with 6 bases between the two germline ends. Germline V gene sequence: CDR1 ENHRY, CDR2 SYGVKD. CDR3 coding DNA: TGTGCCATCAGTAAGGACAGCACAGATACGCAGTATTTT. Its translation: CAISKDSTDTQYF.

The chain joins TRBV28 to TRBJ2-1, with TRBD1 matching 8 bases. V gave up 8 bases and J gave up 8 bases; unmatched junction bases: 14. The germline CDR1 and CDR2 sequences are MDHEN and SYDVKM. This CDR3 is 15 amino acids long. CDR3 loop: CASVVPGQGLDEQFF. The DNA of the CDR3 is TGTGCCAGCGTGGTACCAGGACAGGGTCTCGATGAGCAGTTCTTC. The whole variable domain, filled in from reference TRBV28 and TRBJ2-1, reads DVKVTQSSRYLVKRTGEKVFLECVQDMDHENMFWYRQDPGLGLRLIYFSYDVKMKEKGDIPEGYSVSREKKERFSLILESASTNQTSMYLCASVVPGQGLDEQFFGPGTRLTVL.

The chain employs TRBV5-6 and TRBJ1-1; D ambiguous. V was pared by 1 base and J by 10 bases, with 14 bases between. CDR3 length: 13 amino acids. CDR1 is SGHDT and CDR2 is YYEEEE in the germline V gene. CDR3 in amino acids: CASSLRRMVGAFF. CDR3 coding DNA: TGTGCCAGCAGCTTGCGTCGGATGGTAGGAGCTTTCTTT.

V gene TRBV5-1 combines with J gene TRBJ2-1; TRBD2 aligns across 8 bases. This CDR3 is 16 amino acids long. Unmatched junction bases numbered 13, after V lost 4 bases and J lost 7 bases. CDR1 SGHRS and CDR2 YFSETQ come from the germline V gene. The CDR3 region is CASSQQSGGPLNEQFF. The CDR3 DNA follows: TGCGCCAGCAGCCAGCAGAGCGGGGGCCCTTTGAATGAGCAGTTCTTC. The variable domain in full, with the rest retrieved from reference TRBV5-1 and TRBJ2-1, is KAGVTQTPRYLIKTRGQQVTLSCSPISGHRSVSWYQQTPGQGLQFLFEYFSETQRNKGNFPGRFSGRQFSNSRSEMNVSTLELGDSALYLCASSQQSGGPLNEQFFGPGTRLTVL.

This clone has a handful of counts. The DNA of the CDR3 is TGTGCCAGCAGTCGCCAGGGAGAGCAGTACTTC. Amino acid sequence: CASSRQGEQYF. The chain links TRBV27 to TRBJ2-7; tentatively, D is TRBD1 (5 bases). The V gene's germline CDR1 is MNHEY and CDR2 SMNVEV (reference sequence). V was shortened by 5 bases and J by 7 bases, with 9 bases between the two germline ends. The CDR3 runs to 11 residues.

The V gene is TRBV11-2, the J gene TRBJ2-7; TRBD1 agrees at 9 bases. Germline values: CDR1 SGHAT, CDR2 FQNNGV. The CDR3 runs 15 residues. V lost 3 bases, J lost 4 bases, and 7 bases stayed unmatched. CDR3 DNA: TGTGCCAGCAGCTTCCTCCGGGACAGGGAGTACGAGCAGTACTTC. Residues: CASSFLRDREYEQYF.

The chain has TRBV6-1 and TRBJ1-2; TRBD1 might be the D (5 bases). The CDR3 length is 15 residues. The germline V gene encodes CDR1 MNHNS and CDR2 SASEGT. The V end was cut by 6 bases, the J end by 0 bases, with 14 bases between. The CDR3 nucleotides are TGTGCCAGCAGCCCGGGACCGACTCCTAACTATGGCTACACCTTC. This encodes CASSPGPTPNYGYTF.

V usage is TRBV29-1 and J usage is TRBJ2-1, with 9 positions matching TRBD1. Germline CDR1 is SQVTM and CDR2 is ANQGSEA. This CDR3 has 14 amino acids. V lost 8 bases to trimming and J lost 0 bases; unmatched junction nucleotides: 5. CDR3 sequence (DNA): TGCAGCTGTTCGGGACAGGGCTCCTACAATGAGCAGTTCTTC. Protein product: CSCSGQGSYNEQFF.

DNA of the CDR3: TGTGCCACCAGCATTCGGACAGGCTCCCGGGTAGAGACCCAGTACTTC. It specifies CATSIRTGSRVETQYF. The chain combines TRBV15 with TRBJ2-5, with 7 bases lining up with TRBD1. The CDR3 extends over 16 amino acids. In germline, CDR1 is LNHNV, CDR2 YYDKDF (reference sequence). V shed 4 bases, J shed 4 bases, and the junction held 12 bases outside the gene matches.

This chain uses TRBV27 with TRBJ1-2; no reliable D call. Between the trimmed V and J ends, which lost 3 bases and 7 bases, there was a span of 15 bases. Germline assignment: CDR1 MNHEY and CDR2 SMNVEV (reference sequence). The CDR3 is 14 amino acids. This CDR3 is CASSLEGAASGYTF. CDR3 nucleotides: TGTGCCAGCAGTTTGGAGGGCGCGGCTTCTGGCTACACCTTC.

The genes are TRBV25-1 and TRBJ1-2, with TRBD1 matching over 9 bases. There are 14 residues in the CDR3. Germline trimming cut 7 bases from V and 0 bases from J; bases unmatched to any gene: 3. Germline CDR1 reads MGHDK; CDR2 reads SYGVNS. The CDR3 reads CASTRTGANYGYTF. The CDR3 nucleotides read TGTGCCAGCACCAGGACAGGGGCTAACTATGGCTACACCTTC.

The gene calls are TRBV11-2 and TRBJ2-5; a possible D gene is TRBD2 (6 bases). This CDR3 is built from 15 residues. The germline gives CDR1 SGHAT, CDR2 FQNNGV. The germline V and J ends were trimmed by 1 base and 1 base, with 10 bases remaining between them. CDR3 sequence: CASSLVGAGQETQYF. CDR3 coding DNA: TGTGCCAGCAGCTTAGTCGGAGCGGGCCAAGAGACCCAGTACTTC.

The rearrangement joins TRBV6-1 to TRBJ2-7; a weak D match, TRBD1 (6 bases). The CDR3 consists of 12 residues. The germline CDR1 and CDR2 sequences are MNHNS and SASEGT. V lost 7 bases and J lost 3, with 10 bases in between. Written as DNA, the CDR3 is TGTGCCAGCAATACAGGGTACTACGAGCAGTACTTC. Protein product: CASNTGYYEQYF.

This clone appeared a few times. The rearrangement links TRBV28 to TRBJ1-6, with TRBD1 matching over 12 bases. Losses at the gene ends were 6 bases for V and 10 bases for J; bases not matched to a gene: 7. Germline loops: CDR1 MDHEN, CDR2 SYDVKM. The CDR3 is 15 residues long. CDR3 coding DNA: TGTGCCAGCAGGGGACAGGGGGCGCTCCCATCACCCCTCCACTTT. This sequence encodes CASRGQGALPSPLHF. Full variable domain (rest looked up from reference TRBV28 and TRBJ1-6): DVKVTQSSRYLVKRTGEKVFLECVQDMDHENMFWYRQDPGLGLRLIYFSYDVKMKEKGDIPEGYSVSREKKERFSLILESASTNQTSMYLCASRGQGALPSPLHFGNGTRLTVT.

This clone was detected only once. The chain combines TRBV9 with TRBJ1-2; D is undetermined. V gave up 4 bases and J gave up 11 bases, with 12 bases separating them. The CDR3 consists of 11 residues. In germline, CDR1 is SGDLS, CDR2 YYNGEE. The CDR3 here is CASSTQVRYTF. CDR3 sequence (DNA): TGTGCCAGCAGCACTCAGGTCCGGTACACCTTC.

The rearrangement joins TRBV30 to TRBJ1-2; TRBD1 matches 7 bases. Germline CDR1 and CDR2: GTSNPN and SVGIG (reference sequence). Trimming at V came to 7 bases and at J to 3 bases, leaving 8 bases not matched to a gene. The length of the CDR3 is 13 residues. In DNA, the CDR3 is TGTGCCTTCGGTAGGGGGCTGGACTATGGCTACACCTTC. Amino acid sequence: CAFGRGLDYGYTF.

The chain couples TRBV7-8 to TRBJ2-7; no firm D call. The CDR3 runs to 12 residues. Germline assignment: CDR1 SGHVS and CDR2 FQNEAQ. The V gene lost 5 bases and the J gene lost 4 bases, with 9 bases spanning the gap. CDR3 bases: TGTGCCAGCAGCAGAATCTCGTACGAGCAGTACTTC. Translated, it gives CASSRISYEQYF.

The chain recombines TRBV29-1 with TRBJ1-2; TRBD1 might be the D (6 bases). V gave up 3 bases and J gave up 6 bases, with 8 bases separating them. This CDR3 has 11 residues. Germline V gene lookup returns CDR1 SQVTM and CDR2 ANQGSEA. The CDR3 nucleotides read TGCAGCGTTGAGGACAGAGATGGCTACACCTTC. Protein product: CSVEDRDGYTF.

The chain has TRBV2 and TRBJ2-7, with D perhaps matching TRBD1 or TRBD2 (7 bases each). The CDR3 is 15 amino acids. Trimming stripped 7 bases from V and 0 bases from J, with 16 bases between. Germline-derived CDR1 and CDR2 are SNHLY and FYNNEI. The CDR3 bases are TGTGCCAGCATAAGGGAGGGGACAGTCTCCTACGAGCAGTACTTC. Encoded protein: CASIREGTVSYEQYF.

The chain carries TRBV30 and TRBJ1-1; D perhaps matches TRBD1 (5 bases). CDR1 and CDR2 (germline): GTSNPN, SVGIG (reference sequence). V dropped 3 bases and J dropped 1 base, with 15 bases sitting between them. The CDR3 has 15 residues. In DNA, the CDR3 is TGTGCCTGGAGACAGGTGGGCAGGACGAACACTGAAGCTTTCTTT. Encoded protein: CAWRQVGRTNTEAFF.

This clone was observed a handful of times. This chain joins TRBV10-1 and TRBJ1-1; possibly TRBD1 for D (5 bases). The germline V gene has CDR1 WNHNN and CDR2 SYGVQD (reference sequence). There are 13 residues in the CDR3. V lost 6 bases to trimming and J lost 1 base, with 9 bases between them. The CDR3 is CASRVGTNTEAFF. The CDR3 DNA reads TGCGCCAGCAGAGTCGGGACGAACACTGAAGCTTTCTTT.

CDR3 in amino acids: CAIKRTSERASYEQYF. The CDR3 DNA sequence: TGTGCCATCAAGAGGACTAGCGAAAGAGCATCGTACGAGCAGTACTTC. V and J are TRBV10-3 and TRBJ2-7; 9 positions match TRBD2. The CDR3 is made up of 16 amino acids. The V gene end was trimmed by 7 bases and the J gene end by 4 bases; junction bases not matched to a gene: 14. CDR1 and CDR2 (germline): ENHRY, SYGVKD.

Comments on this clone: This CDR3 is also generated by other DNA sequences in the sample. The chain joins TRBV7-2 to TRBJ2-1; no reliable D call. Germline loops: CDR1 SGHTA, CDR2 FQGNSA. The CDR3 is made up of 13 amino acids. Trimming took off 5 bases at V and 4 bases at J, with 9 bases between the two ends. The CDR3 protein is CASSLSRYNEQFF. Written as DNA, the CDR3 is TGTGCCAGCAGCCTATCCCGTTACAATGAGCAGTTCTTC.

This clone was counted once. This sequence joins TRBV30 and TRBJ2-4; no reliable D call. This CDR3 contains 14 residues. From germline, CDR1 is GTSNPN and CDR2 SVGIG (reference sequence). V was shortened by 2 bases and J by 0 bases, with 8 bases between the two germline ends. The CDR3 nucleotides are TGTGCCTGGAGTCCCTGGTTAGCCAAAAACATTCAGTACTTC. Translation gives CAWSPWLAKNIQYF.

The genes are TRBV11-2 and TRBJ2-7; no reliable D call. Trimming stripped 7 bases from V and 0 bases from J, with 13 bases between. Germline CDR1 reads SGHAT; CDR2 reads FQNNGV. CDR3 length: 14 residues. The CDR3 nucleotides read TGTGCCAGCACCTCAGATCCCGCCTCCTACGAGCAGTACTTC. Amino acid sequence: CASTSDPASYEQYF.

The table lists this clone with a count of one. The chain has TRBV11-2 and TRBJ2-7; 7 bases agree with TRBD1. The CDR3 has 14 residues. Germline trimming cut 5 bases from V and 7 bases from J; bases unmatched to any gene: 11. Germline lookup yields CDR1 SGHAT and CDR2 FQNNGV. The CDR3 sequence: CASSAGWDSREQYF. The CDR3 DNA sequence: TGTGCCAGCAGCGCAGGATGGGACAGTCGGGAGCAGTACTTC.

A word on this clone: A much larger clone lies one base from this, so it may be a read error. Other DNA sequences in this sample translate to the same CDR3. J is TRBJ2-2 and V is TRBV18; D uncertain. CDR3 length: 13 amino acids. Germline lookup yields CDR1 KGHSH and CDR2 LQKENI. Trimming shortened V by 3 bases and J by 0 bases, and 2 bases separated the two germline ends. CDR3 sequence (DNA): TGTGCCAGCTCACCGCCGAACACCGGGGAGCTGTTTTTT. Its translation is CASSPPNTGELFF.